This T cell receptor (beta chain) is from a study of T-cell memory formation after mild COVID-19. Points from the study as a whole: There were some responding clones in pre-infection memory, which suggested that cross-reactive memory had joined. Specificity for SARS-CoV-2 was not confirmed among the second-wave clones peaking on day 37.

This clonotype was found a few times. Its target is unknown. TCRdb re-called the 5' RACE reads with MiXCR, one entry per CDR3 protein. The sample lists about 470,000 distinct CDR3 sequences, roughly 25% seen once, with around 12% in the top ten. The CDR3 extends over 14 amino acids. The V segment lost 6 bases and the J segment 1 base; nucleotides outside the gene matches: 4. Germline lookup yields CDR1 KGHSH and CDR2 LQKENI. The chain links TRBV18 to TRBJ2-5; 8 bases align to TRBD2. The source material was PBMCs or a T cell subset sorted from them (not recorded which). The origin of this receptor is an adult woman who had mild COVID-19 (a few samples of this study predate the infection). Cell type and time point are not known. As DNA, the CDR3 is TGTGCCAGCTCTCCGGGACTAGTCCAAGAGACCCAGTACTTC. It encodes CASSPGLVQETQYF.